This TCR beta chain originates from a study of tumor and adjacent non-tumor tissue in lung cancer. About the research overall: Patients comprised about eleven adenocarcinoma, a couple of squamous cell carcinoma and 1 small cell lung cancer.

This clonotype has ten or more counts. TCRbeta libraries were built with three rounds of nested PCR, modified from ARM-PCR. TCRdb re-called the multiplex PCR reads through MiXCR, storing one row per CDR3 protein. The table records 75,000 to 100,000 distinct CDR3 sequences, less than 75% of them present only once. No cell sorting was done before RNA was extracted from the tissue. Between August and November 2014, newly diagnosed, chemotherapy-naive lung cancer patients underwent thoracic surgery in China. The sequence was obtained from a man in his sixties with non-small cell lung cancer. Sequenced sample: lung tumor tissue.

CDR3 residues: CASSSSGTSGSRETQYF. In nucleotides, the CDR3 is TGTGCCAGCAGTTCCTCCGGGACTAGCGGGAGTCGAGAGACCCAGTACTTC. The rearrangement links TRBV12-3 or TRBV12-4 to TRBJ2-5; TRBD2 matches 14 bases. With V trimmed by 4 bases and J by 4 bases, 8 bases remained unmatched. The CDR3 has 17 residues.